Following are 13 T cell receptor beta chains from one sample sequenced in a study of blood T cell repertoires in COVID-19. Data came from immunoSEQ multiplex PCR; TCRdb stores just in-frame clones and leaves some out. The repertoire holds some 460,000 clones, with about nine tenths as singletons. Sequencing was performed on PBMCs or T cells enriched from blood (not recorded which). The receptor set was obtained from a woman younger than 30 who had recovered from COVID-19.

The V call is TRBV13, the J call TRBJ1-1, with D possibly matching TRBD1 (5 bases). The germline V gene encodes CDR1 PRHDT and CDR2 FYEKMQ (reference sequence). V dropped 4 bases and J dropped 5 bases, with 17 bases sitting between them. The CDR3 spans 15 residues. This CDR3 is CASSWRGVRWTEAFF. The DNA for the CDR3 is TGTGCCAGCAGCTGGAGGGGAGTTAGATGGACTGAAGCTTTCTTT.

The chain has TRBV2 and TRBJ2-4, with 9 bases that match TRBD1. J gave up 0 bases and V 2 bases, and 14 bases lay outside the gene matches. The CDR3 is made up of 20 amino acids. Germline CDR1 reads SNHLY; CDR2 reads FYNNEI. The CDR3 DNA follows: TGTGCCAGCAGTGAAAAGTGGGGGGACAGGGCCCAAATAGCCAAAAACATTCAGTACTTC. Translating it yields CASSEKWGDRAQIAKNIQYF.

V usage is TRBV19 and J usage is TRBJ2-1; tentative D call: TRBD2 (6 bases). With 4 bases removed from V and 4 bases from J, the gap between germline ends came to 11 bases. The CDR3 sequence is 14 residues long. CDR1 and CDR2 (germline): LNHDA, SQIVND (reference sequence). The CDR3 region has the DNA TGTGCCAGTAGTAGGATAGCGGATTACAATGAGCAGTTCTTC. This sequence encodes CASSRIADYNEQFF.

The chain is built from TRBV7-2 and TRBJ2-5, with D maybe TRBD1 (6 bases). CDR1 and CDR2 from the germline V gene are SGHTA and FQGNSA. Trimming shortened V by 1 base and J by 5 bases, and 8 bases separated the two germline ends. The CDR3 length is 13 residues. The CDR3 reads CASSLDRDETQYF. DNA of the CDR3: TGTGCCAGCAGCTTAGACAGGGACGAGACCCAGTACTTC.

V is TRBV4-1 and J is TRBJ2-4, with a tentative D call TRBD1 (5 bases). The CDR3 runs 16 residues. V lost 4 bases and J 2 bases, leaving 15 bases between the germline ends. Germline V gives CDR1 MGHRA, CDR2 YSYEKL. This CDR3 is CASSLGVGRTKNIQYF. The CDR3 DNA reads TGCGCCAGCAGCCTCGGAGTGGGGCGGACCAAAAACATTCAGTACTTC.

The rearrangement uses TRBV11-2 and TRBJ2-5, with 7 bases aligning to TRBD1. The V gene's germline CDR1 is SGHAT and CDR2 FQNNGV. The CDR3 covers 14 residues. V lost 2 bases and J lost 5; bases outside the gene matches: 5. The CDR3 here is CASSLNSDRETQYF. The DNA for the CDR3 is TGTGCCAGCAGCTTAAATTCGGACAGGGAGACCCAGTACTTC.

The chain combines TRBV3-1 (or the pseudogene TRBV3-2) with TRBJ1-6; D perhaps matches TRBD1 (5 bases). Germline V gene data show CDR1 as LGHDT and CDR2 as YNNKEL (reference sequence). The CDR3 length is 13 residues. Trimming took 7 bases from V and 8 from J, leaving 12 bases between them. The CDR3 sequence is CASKRQSDSPLHF. Here the CDR3 DNA reads TGTGCCAGCAAGAGACAGTCTGATTCACCCCTCCACTTT.

This chain joins TRBV28 and TRBJ2-5; D unclear. Germline CDR1 reads MDHEN; CDR2 reads SYDVKM. V was cut by 2 bases and J by 2 bases, with 12 bases left in between. CDR3 length equals 15 residues. Here the CDR3 reads CASSLGKRNQETQYF. The CDR3 DNA follows: TGTGCCAGCAGTTTAGGAAAGAGGAATCAAGAGACCCAGTACTTC.

This sequence joins TRBV9 and TRBJ1-1, with D perhaps TRBD1 (6 bases). Germline loops: CDR1 SGDLS, CDR2 YYNGEE. The CDR3 extends over 16 amino acids. Trimming stripped 0 bases from V and 0 bases from J, with 12 bases between. CDR3 residues: CASSVGAGDMNTEAFF. CDR3 DNA: TGTGCCAGCAGCGTAGGGGCAGGGGACATGAACACTGAAGCTTTCTTT.

The V and J genes are TRBV11-2 and TRBJ1-1, with D possibly matching TRBD1 (5 bases). The CDR3 totals 13 residues. V lost 2 bases and J lost 8, with 12 bases in between. The V gene's germline CDR1 is SGHAT and CDR2 FQNNGV. The CDR3 sequence: CASSLYRIVEAFF. The CDR3 DNA sequence: TGTGCCAGCAGCTTATACAGGATTGTGGAAGCTTTCTTT. Full variable domain (outside the CDR3, taken from reference TRBV11-2 and TRBJ1-1): EAGVAQSPRYKIIEKRQSVAFWCNPISGHATLYWYQQILGQGPKLLIQFQNNGVVDDSQLPKDRFSAERLKGVDSTLKIQPAKLEDSAVYLCASSLYRIVEAFFGQGTRLTVV.

The chain joins TRBV5-1 to TRBJ1-1, with D perhaps TRBD1 (6 bases). With 2 bases removed from V and 1 base from J, the gap between germline ends came to 9 bases. Germline V CDR1 and CDR2: SGHRS, YFSETQ. The CDR3 is made up of 14 amino acids. CDR3 amino acids: CASSFSRGNTEAFF. The CDR3 DNA sequence: TGCGCCAGCAGCTTCAGCAGGGGGAACACTGAAGCTTTCTTT. Together with reference TRBV5-1 and TRBJ1-1, the CDR3 gives the full variable domain: KAGVTQTPRYLIKTRGQQVTLSCSPISGHRSVSWYQQTPGQGLQFLFEYFSETQRNKGNFPGRFSGRQFSNSRSEMNVSTLELGDSALYLCASSFSRGNTEAFFGQGTRLTVV.

The rearrangement joins TRBV5-6 to TRBJ1-1, with TRBD1 as a possible D gene (6 bases). Between the trimmed V and J ends, which lost 6 bases and 0 bases, there was a span of 12 bases. This CDR3 has 14 amino acids. Germline V CDR1 and CDR2: SGHDT, YYEEEE. The CDR3 DNA sequence: TGTGCCAGCACCACAGGACAGATGAACACTGAAGCTTTCTTT. Protein product: CASTTGQMNTEAFF.

In its sample, this clone was seen once. The V gene is TRBV7-3, the J gene TRBJ2-2, with no clear D. The germline V gene encodes CDR1 SGHTA and CDR2 FQGTGA. V lost 3 bases to trimming and J lost 3 bases, with 5 bases between them. CDR3 length equals 13 residues. CDR3 loop: CASSLEYTGELFF. CDR3 DNA sequence: TGTGCCAGCAGCTTGGAGTACACCGGGGAGCTGTTTTTT.